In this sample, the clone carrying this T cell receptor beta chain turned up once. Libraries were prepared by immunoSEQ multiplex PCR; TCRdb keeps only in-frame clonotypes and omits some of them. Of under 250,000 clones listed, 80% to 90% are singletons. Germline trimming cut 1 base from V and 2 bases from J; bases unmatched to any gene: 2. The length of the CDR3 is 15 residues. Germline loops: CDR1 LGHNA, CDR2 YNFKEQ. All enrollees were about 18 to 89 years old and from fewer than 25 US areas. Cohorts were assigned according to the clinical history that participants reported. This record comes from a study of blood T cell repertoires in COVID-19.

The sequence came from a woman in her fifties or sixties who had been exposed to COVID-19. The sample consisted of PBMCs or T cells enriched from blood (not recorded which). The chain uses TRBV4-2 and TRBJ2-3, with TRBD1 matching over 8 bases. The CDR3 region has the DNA TGTGCCAGCAGCCAAGCGGGACAGGCCACAGATACGCAGTATTTT. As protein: CASSQAGQATDTQYF.